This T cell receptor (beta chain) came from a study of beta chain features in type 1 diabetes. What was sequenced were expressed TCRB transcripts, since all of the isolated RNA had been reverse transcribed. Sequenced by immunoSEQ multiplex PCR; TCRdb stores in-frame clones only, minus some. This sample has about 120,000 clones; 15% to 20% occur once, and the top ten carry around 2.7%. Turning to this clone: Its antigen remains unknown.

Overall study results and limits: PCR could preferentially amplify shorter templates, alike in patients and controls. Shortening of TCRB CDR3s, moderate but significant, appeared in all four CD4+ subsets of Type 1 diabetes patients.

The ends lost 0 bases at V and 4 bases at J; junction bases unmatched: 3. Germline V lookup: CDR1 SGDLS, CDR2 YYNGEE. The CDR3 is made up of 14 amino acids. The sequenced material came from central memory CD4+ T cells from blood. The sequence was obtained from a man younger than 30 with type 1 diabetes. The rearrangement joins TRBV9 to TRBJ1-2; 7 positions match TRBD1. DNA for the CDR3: TGTGCCAGCAGCGTAGGAGGGACAGTCTATGGCTACACCTTC. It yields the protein CASSVGGTVYGYTF.